The clone carrying this T cell receptor beta chain was seen a handful of times. Its target is not known. TCRdb reprocessed the 5' RACE reads via MiXCR and lists one record per CDR3 protein. The data show about 40,000 distinct CDR3 sequences, 15% to 20% seen once. The germline V and J ends were trimmed by 0 bases and 2 bases, with 18 bases remaining between them. The CDR3 sequence is 18 residues long. The V gene's germline CDR1 is MNHEY and CDR2 SMNVEV (reference sequence). Findings and limits, study-wide: The TCR gene usage of tumor memory CD4+ T cells clustered together with blood and lymph node memory CD4+ cells and with lymph node naive CD4+ cells.

The rearrangement uses TRBV27 and TRBJ2-3, with D unclear. The sequence came from a female donor with breast cancer. What was sequenced was naive CD4+ T cells sorted from a lymph node. Subset noted: naive CD4+ T cells, CD4+CD45RA+CD25-. The CDR3 here is CASSLSIGGPGDTDTQYF. The CDR3 DNA reads as TGTGCCAGCAGTTTATCGATCGGTGGCCCGGGCGACACAGATACGCAGTATTTT.